These 13 T cell receptor beta chains came from one sample sequenced in a study of blood T cell repertoires in COVID-19 (dated by TCRdb to about 2020). The library relied on the immunoSEQ multiplex PCR assay. TCRdb mirrors the immuneACCESS table, restricted to in-frame sequences. Some clones are absent from its copies; in checked studies, under half trace to an unresolved V gene, and the reason for the others is unknown. Present in this sample are about 330,000 clones, around 90% of which were seen just once. Roughly 6.5% of the sample is held by the ten biggest clonotypes. Sequencing was performed on peripheral blood. These receptors were obtained from a man between 18 and 29 years old who had recovered from COVID-19.

V and J are TRBV7-3 and TRBJ2-1; TRBD1 agrees at 7 bases. CDR3 length equals 14 residues. Trimming at V came to 0 bases and at J to 6 bases, leaving 2 bases not matched to a gene. The germline CDR1 and CDR2 sequences are SGHTA and FQGTGA. CDR3 in amino acids: CASSLTGQSNEQFF. DNA of the CDR3: TGTGCCAGCAGCTTAACGGGACAGTCCAATGAGCAGTTCTTC.

This rearrangement joins TRBV27 to TRBJ1-2; the D is unclear. The germline V and J ends were trimmed by 4 bases and 0 bases, with 9 bases remaining between them. CDR3 length: 14 residues. CDR1 is MNHEY and CDR2 is SMNVEV in the germline V gene (reference sequence). This CDR3 reads CASSSGKANYGYTF. The CDR3 nucleotides are TGTGCCAGCAGTTCCGGGAAAGCTAACTATGGCTACACCTTC.

DNA for the CDR3: TGCGCCAGCAGCTCCGGGACAGGAGCCTACGAGCAGTACTTC. This sequence encodes CASSSGTGAYEQYF. J is TRBJ2-7 and V is TRBV5-1; TRBD1 matches 8 bases. Germline lookup yields CDR1 SGHRS and CDR2 YFSETQ. The CDR3 extends over 14 amino acids. V shed 3 bases and J 2 bases; nucleotides not matched to a gene: 4.

The rearrangement joins TRBV5-5 to TRBJ2-1, with 12 bases aligning to TRBD2. In germline, CDR1 is SGHKS, CDR2 YYEKEE (reference sequence). CDR3 size: 14 residues. The ends lost 6 bases at V and 8 bases at J; junction bases unmatched: 6. The CDR3 reads CASTLRLAGDEQFF. The CDR3 coding sequence is TGTGCCAGCACCCTGAGACTAGCGGGAGATGAGCAGTTCTTC.

The CDR3 DNA is TGTGCCAGCCGACTAGCGGAGAACGACGGGGAGCTGTTTTTT. Its protein is CASRLAENDGELFF. This chain connects TRBV2 to TRBJ2-2, with 9 bases that match TRBD2. V was pared by 8 bases and J by 7 bases, with 8 bases of the junction left unmatched. Per germline, CDR1 SNHLY and CDR2 FYNNEI. CDR3 length: 14 amino acids.

J is TRBJ2-7 and V is TRBV5-1; 10 bases match TRBD1. V was clipped by 7 bases and J by 4 bases; unmatched bases: 5. Germline assignment: CDR1 SGHRS and CDR2 YFSETQ. The CDR3 extends over 13 amino acids. The CDR3 sequence is CASGTGQGYEQYF. The CDR3 region has the DNA TGCGCCAGCGGTACGGGACAGGGGTACGAGCAGTACTTC.

The chain links TRBV24-1 to TRBJ2-2; TRBD1 might be the D (5 bases). In germline, CDR1 is KGHDR, CDR2 SFDVKD. With 3 bases removed from V and 2 bases from J, the gap between germline ends came to 12 bases. This CDR3 has 16 residues. The CDR3 region is CATSDQGFPNTGELFF. The CDR3 DNA reads TGTGCCACCAGTGATCAGGGATTTCCTAACACCGGGGAGCTGTTTTTT.

The chain employs TRBV7-9 and TRBJ2-1; 10 positions agree with TRBD2. Looked up from germline, CDR1 is SEHNR and CDR2 is FQNEAQ (reference sequence). The CDR3 covers 18 residues. Trimming took 5 bases from V and 4 from J; bases not matched to a gene: 14. The CDR3 sequence: CASSPPTPLAGVYNEQFF. In nucleotides, the CDR3 is TGTGCCAGCAGCCCACCCACTCCCCTAGCGGGAGTATACAATGAGCAGTTCTTC. Using reference TRBV7-9 and TRBJ2-1 for the parts outside the CDR3, the full variable domain is DTGVSQNPRHKITKRGQNVTFRCDPISEHNRLYWYRQTLGQGPEFLTYFQNEAQLEKSRLLSDRFSAERPKGSFSTLEIQRTEQGDSAMYLCASSPPTPLAGVYNEQFFGPGTRLTVL.

Concerning this clone itself: The same CDR3 can be traced to other DNA sequences in this sample. The rearrangement joins TRBV7-2 to TRBJ2-1, with 8 bases lining up with TRBD2. The germline gives CDR1 SGHTA, CDR2 FQGNSA. This CDR3 has 15 amino acids. J lost 2 bases, V lost 2 bases, and 2 bases had no gene match. The CDR3 DNA follows: TGTGCCAGCAGCTTAACTAGCGGACCCTACAATGAGCAGTTCTTC. This gives the protein CASSLTSGPYNEQFF.

The rearrangement uses TRBV7-3 and TRBJ2-7; 7 nucleotides match TRBD1. The trim removed 2 bases at V and 2 bases at J, leaving 9 bases unmatched. The CDR3 is made up of 16 amino acids. Germline V lookup: CDR1 SGHTA, CDR2 FQGTGA. CDR3 protein: CASSLDGTAGTYEQYF. Here the CDR3 DNA reads TGTGCCAGCAGCTTAGACGGGACAGCTGGCACCTACGAGCAGTACTTC.

V is TRBV4-3 and J is TRBJ2-3, with 11 bases aligning to TRBD2. The V gene's germline CDR1 is LGHNA and CDR2 YSLEER. The CDR3 covers 18 residues. V trimming: 0 bases; J trimming: 1 base; junction bases outside the gene matches: 6. CDR3 bases: TGCGCCAGCAGCCAAGATGCCGGACTAGCGGGCCGCACAGATACGCAGTATTTT. This gives the protein CASSQDAGLAGRTDTQYF.

The table lists this clone with a few counts. Other DNA sequences in the same sample also yield this CDR3. The rearrangement uses TRBV6-5 and TRBJ1-1; D not certain. Looked up from germline, CDR1 is MNHEY and CDR2 is SVGAGI. The CDR3 runs to 13 residues. Trimming left V 2 bases short and J 1 base short, with 5 bases between. Here the CDR3 reads CASSYGRNTEAFF. As DNA, the CDR3 is TGTGCCAGCAGTTACGGGCGGAACACTGAAGCTTTCTTT.

The rearrangement links TRBV2 to TRBJ2-7; no clear D gene. This CDR3 comprises 10 residues. CDR1 is SNHLY and CDR2 is FYNNEI in the germline V gene. With 7 bases removed from V and 4 bases from J, the gap between germline ends came to 5 bases. The CDR3 nucleotides are TGTGCCAGCATGAGTTACGAGCAGTACTTC. This codes for CASMSYEQYF.